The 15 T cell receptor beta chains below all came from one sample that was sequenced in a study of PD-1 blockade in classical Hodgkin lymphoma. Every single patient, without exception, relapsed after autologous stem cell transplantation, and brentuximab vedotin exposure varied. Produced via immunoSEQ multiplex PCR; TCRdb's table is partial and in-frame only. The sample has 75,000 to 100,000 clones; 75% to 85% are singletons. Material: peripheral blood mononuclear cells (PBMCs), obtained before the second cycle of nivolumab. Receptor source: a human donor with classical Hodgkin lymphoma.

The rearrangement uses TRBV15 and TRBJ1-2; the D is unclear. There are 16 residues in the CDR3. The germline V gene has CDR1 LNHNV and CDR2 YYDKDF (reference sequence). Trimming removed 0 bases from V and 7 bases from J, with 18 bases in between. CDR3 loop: CATSRDQGIPIAGYTF. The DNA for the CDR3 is TGTGCCACCAGCAGAGATCAAGGGATCCCTATAGCTGGCTACACCTTC.

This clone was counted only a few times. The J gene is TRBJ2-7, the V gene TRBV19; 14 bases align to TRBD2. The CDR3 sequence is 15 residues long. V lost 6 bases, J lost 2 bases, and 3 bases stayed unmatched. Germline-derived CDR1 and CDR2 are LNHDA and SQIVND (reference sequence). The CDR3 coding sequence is TGTGCCAGTAGCCGACTAGCGGGAGGGACCTACGAGCAGTACTTC. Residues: CASSRLAGGTYEQYF.

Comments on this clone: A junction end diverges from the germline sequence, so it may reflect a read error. As DNA, the CDR3 is TGTACCAGCAGCGAGCAGAGCGGTGGGTACGAGCAGTACTTC. Its translation is CTSSEQSGGYEQYF. The chain carries TRBV11-1 and TRBJ2-7; perhaps TRBD2 as D (5 bases). Germline V CDR1 and CDR2: SGHAT, FQDESV (reference sequence). The CDR3 contains 14 residues.

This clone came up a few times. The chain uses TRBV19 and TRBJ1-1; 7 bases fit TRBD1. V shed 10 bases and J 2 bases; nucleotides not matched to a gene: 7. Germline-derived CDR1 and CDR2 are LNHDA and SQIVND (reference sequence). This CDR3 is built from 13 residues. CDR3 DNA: TGTGCCACGCGGGACAGAGCCAACACTGAAGCTTTCTTT. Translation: CATRDRANTEAFF.

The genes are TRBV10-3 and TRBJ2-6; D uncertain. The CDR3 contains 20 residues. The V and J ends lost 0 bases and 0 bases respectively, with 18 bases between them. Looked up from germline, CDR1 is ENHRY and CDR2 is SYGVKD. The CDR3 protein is CAISESGVGTAASGANVLTF. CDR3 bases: TGTGCCATCAGTGAGTCGGGCGTGGGCACTGCAGCCTCTGGGGCCAACGTCCTGACTTTC.

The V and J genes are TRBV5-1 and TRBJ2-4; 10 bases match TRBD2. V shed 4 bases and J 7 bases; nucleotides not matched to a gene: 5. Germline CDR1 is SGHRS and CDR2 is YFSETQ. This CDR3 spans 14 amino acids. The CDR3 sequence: CASSLAGAHNIQYF. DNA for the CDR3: TGCGCCAGCAGCCTAGCGGGAGCCCACAACATTCAGTACTTC.

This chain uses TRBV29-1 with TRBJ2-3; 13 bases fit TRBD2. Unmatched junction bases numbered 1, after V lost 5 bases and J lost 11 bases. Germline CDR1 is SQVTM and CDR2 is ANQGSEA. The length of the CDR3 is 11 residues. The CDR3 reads CSVRTSGGQYF. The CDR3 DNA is TGCAGCGTTAGGACTAGCGGGGGGCAGTATTTT.

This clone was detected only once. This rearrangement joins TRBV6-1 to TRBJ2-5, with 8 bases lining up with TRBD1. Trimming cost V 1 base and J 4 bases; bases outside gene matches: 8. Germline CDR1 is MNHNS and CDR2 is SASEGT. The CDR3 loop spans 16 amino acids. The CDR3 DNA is TGTGCCAGCAGTGAAGGGGCAGGGGGCGCGACAGAGACCCAGTACTTC. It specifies CASSEGAGGATETQYF.

The CDR3 spells CASSLDRHPALEQYF. The CDR3 nucleotides are TGTGCCAGCAGCTTAGACAGGCACCCCGCCCTAGAGCAGTACTTC. V and J are TRBV7-2 and TRBJ2-7, with a tentative D call TRBD1 (5 bases). Trimming took 1 base from V and 7 from J, leaving 17 bases between them. The germline V gene encodes CDR1 SGHTA and CDR2 FQGNSA. The CDR3 consists of 15 residues.

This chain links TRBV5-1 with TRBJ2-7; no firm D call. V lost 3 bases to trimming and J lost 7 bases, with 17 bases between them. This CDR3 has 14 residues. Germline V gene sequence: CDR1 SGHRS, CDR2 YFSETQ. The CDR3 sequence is CASSSPNPDGEQYF. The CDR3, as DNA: TGCGCCAGCAGCTCCCCTAATCCCGACGGTGAGCAGTACTTC.

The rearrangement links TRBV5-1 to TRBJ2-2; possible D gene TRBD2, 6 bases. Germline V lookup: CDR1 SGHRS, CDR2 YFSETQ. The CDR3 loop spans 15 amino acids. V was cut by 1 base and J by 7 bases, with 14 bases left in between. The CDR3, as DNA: TGCGCCAGCAGCTTGACCACCGGGAGTAGCGGGGAGCTGTTTTTT. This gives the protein CASSLTTGSSGELFF.

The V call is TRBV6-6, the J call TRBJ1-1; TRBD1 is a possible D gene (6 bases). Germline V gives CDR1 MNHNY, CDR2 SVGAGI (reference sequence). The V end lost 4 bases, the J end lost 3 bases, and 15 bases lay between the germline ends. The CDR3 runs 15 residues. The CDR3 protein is CASSWTQGWDTEAFF. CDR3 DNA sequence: TGTGCCAGCAGTTGGACACAGGGATGGGACACTGAAGCTTTCTTT.

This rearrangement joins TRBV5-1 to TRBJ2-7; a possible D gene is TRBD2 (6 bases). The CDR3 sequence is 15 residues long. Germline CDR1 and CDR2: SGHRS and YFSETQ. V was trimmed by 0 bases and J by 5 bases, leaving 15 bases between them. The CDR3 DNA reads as TGCGCCAGCAGCTTGGCCGGAGGGTGGGGAGACGAGCAGTACTTC. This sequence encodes CASSLAGGWGDEQYF.

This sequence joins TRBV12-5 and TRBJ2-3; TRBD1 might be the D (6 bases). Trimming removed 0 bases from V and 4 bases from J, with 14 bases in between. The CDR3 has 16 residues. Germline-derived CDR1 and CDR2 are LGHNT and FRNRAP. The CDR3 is CASGLVLDRLSDTQYF. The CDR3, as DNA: TGTGCTAGTGGTTTGGTACTAGACAGGTTGTCAGATACGCAGTATTTT.

CDR3 coding DNA: TGTGCCAGCAGTTACTCTGGACTAGTGGGGGATGAGCAGTTCTTC. It encodes CASSYSGLVGDEQFF. The V gene is TRBV6-5, the J gene TRBJ2-1; TRBD2 aligns across 7 bases. The CDR3 has 15 residues. V was pared by 0 bases and J by 8 bases, with 7 bases of the junction left unmatched. Germline V lookup: CDR1 MNHEY, CDR2 SVGAGI.